A single T cell receptor (beta chain) is shown here with its context. This clone counts as medium-sized (0.01 to 0.1%). The target of this receptor is not known. The input lacks base qualities; no much larger clone sits a single base away. This sample was included in a study of metastatic and nonmetastatic thyroid tumors (dated by TCRdb to between 2020 and 2021). With regard to the full study: Repertoires were compared across peripheral blood and tumor or nodule tissue samples from malignant and benign thyroid patients. Overall results and qualifications from the work: In both blood and tumor samples, TCR beta diversity was reported to be significantly higher in malignant tumors than in benign nodules.

The CDR3 runs 14 amino acids, cysteine and phenylalanine included. The kept DNA is CDR3 alone, 42 bases in frame from the first base. CDR1 MNHNS and CDR2 SASEGT are derived from the germline V gene. V is clipped by 6 bases and J by 3 bases, and the sequence between their germline boundaries is 12 bases long. To prepare the library, PCR was applied. These reads were obtained on an Illumina HiSeq 4000. The TCR beta-chain CDR3 region of each patient was profiled by high-throughput sequencing. From the authors' description of their analysis: The researchers built a classifier to tell apart papillary thyroid cancer patients with distant metastasis, based on CDR3 differences among clinicopathological groups. To measure repertoire diversity the researchers used the Shannon index, while the Morisita-Horn index served to gauge how similar the tumor and blood repertoires were. TCRdb redid the processing of the public reads, applying fastp at Q25 and MiXCR, and retained in-frame beta chains. TCRdb's processing, not the authors', yielded these V and J calls. For this sample the table gives about 19,000 clones, of which just over 25% were detected only once. 3.3% of the sample comes from the top ten.

Before undergoing thyroid surgery, none of the patients had been given any kind of treatment. Patient clinical samples collected from about 2012 to 2019 were retrospectively analysed using T-cell receptor beta sequencing. In this chain, TRBV6-1 is recombined with TRBJ1-3; the D gene cannot be resolved reliably. The sequence was obtained from a male donor with papillary thyroid cancer or a benign thyroid nodule (not recorded which). Some clones in this sample may be carry-over from other donors' samples. Input material: blood. The CDR3 is CASRKDGIGNTIYF. The DNA sequence is as follows: TGTGCCAGCAGAAAGGACGGAATTGGAAACACCATATATTTT.